The 22 T cell receptor beta chains below come from one sample, sequenced in a study of T cells in localized non-small cell lung cancer. Some clones are missing from TCRdb's copy, which holds only in-frame ones; the method was immunoSEQ multiplex PCR. The repertoire holds approximately 560 clones, with just under 25% as singletons. The source was lung tumor tissue, collected before any cancer treatment. The receptors were gathered from a male donor at least 60 years old with stage II lung adenocarcinoma.

J is TRBJ1-2 and V is TRBV15; no firm D call. From germline, CDR1 is LNHNV and CDR2 YYDKDF (reference sequence). The CDR3 contains 14 residues. The V end was cut by 3 bases, the J end by 8 bases, with 16 bases between. The CDR3 DNA reads as TGTGCCACCAGCAGGCAGGAGGGCCGAGGGGGCTACACCTTC. Protein sequence: CATSRQEGRGGYTF.

This clone was recorded once. The chain carries TRBV5-1 and TRBJ2-1; TRBD2 agrees at 8 bases. Germline V CDR1 and CDR2: SGHRS, YFSETQ. CDR3 length: 15 amino acids. The V and J ends lost 2 bases and 3 bases, in that order; junction bases with no gene match: 4. CDR3 in DNA: TGCGCCAGCAGCTTACCCGGGACTAGCTACAATGAGCAGTTCTTC. It is translated as CASSLPGTSYNEQFF.

The DNA of the CDR3 is TGTGCCAGCAGCCTGCTTCGGGGCGGGGAGCTGTTTTTT. Translation gives CASSLLRGGELFF. The chain uses TRBV14 and TRBJ2-2; tentatively, D is TRBD2 (5 bases). Per the germline V gene, CDR1 is SGHDN and CDR2 is FVKESK. V was shortened by 4 bases and J by 7 bases, with 10 bases between the two germline ends. The CDR3 sequence is 13 residues long.

Judged by abundance, this clone is large (0.1 to 1%). This sequence joins TRBV15 and TRBJ2-4; D is ambiguous. CDR1 is LNHNV and CDR2 is YYDKDF in the germline V gene (reference sequence). The V end lost 0 bases, the J end lost 1 base, and 16 bases lay between the germline ends. The CDR3 has 18 amino acids. This CDR3 is CATSRDRDGPVAKNIQYF. CDR3 nucleotide sequence: TGTGCCACCAGCAGAGATCGAGATGGGCCGGTGGCCAAAAACATTCAGTACTTC.

This chain connects TRBV6-8 to TRBJ2-1, with no clear D. The CDR3 loop spans 15 amino acids. V was shortened by 2 bases and J by 4 bases, with 12 bases between the two germline ends. Germline V lookup: CDR1 MNHGY, CDR2 SAAAGT. CDR3 in amino acids: CASSYRNILYNEQFF. DNA of the CDR3: TGTGCCAGCAGTTACAGGAACATATTGTACAATGAGCAGTTCTTC.

The chain carries TRBV7-6 and TRBJ1-5, with 8 nucleotides matching TRBD1. The CDR3 covers 15 residues. The germline V gene has CDR1 SGHVS and CDR2 FNYEAQ. J lost 3 bases, V lost 5 bases, and 6 bases had no gene match. CDR3 nucleotides: TGTGCCAGCAGCGTGGGACAGGATTTCAATCAGCCCCAGCATTTT. Its translation is CASSVGQDFNQPQHF. The variable domain in full, completed from reference TRBV7-6 and TRBJ1-5, reads GAGVSQSPRYKVTKRGQDVALRCDPISGHVSLYWYRQALGQGPEFLTYFNYEAQQDKSGLPNDRFSAERPEGSISTLTIQRTEQRDSAMYRCASSVGQDFNQPQHFGDGTRLSIL.

CDR3 DNA: TGTGCCAGTAGTATGAATTCGGGGGCGGGAATCGGGGAGCTGTTTTTT. Its protein product is CASSMNSGAGIGELFF. The rearrangement joins TRBV19 to TRBJ2-2; D tentatively reads TRBD1 or TRBD2 (6 bases each). Germline CDR1 reads LNHDA; CDR2 reads SQIVND (reference sequence). The CDR3 contains 16 residues. The ends were cut back, 3 bases at V and 7 bases at J, with 18 bases in the middle.

This clone was picked up a small number of times. The chain carries TRBV9 and TRBJ1-1; D remains unclear. Looked up from germline, CDR1 is SGDLS and CDR2 is YYNGEE. The CDR3 has 15 residues. Deletions cut 3 bases from V and 4 bases from J, with 16 bases between. The CDR3 reads CASSGLGPSGTEAFF. The CDR3, as DNA: TGTGCCAGCAGCGGTCTGGGCCCTTCGGGCACTGAAGCTTTCTTT.

The chain recombines TRBV6-8 with TRBJ2-3, with TRBD1 matching over 9 bases. The CDR3 extends over 14 amino acids. Germline CDR1 and CDR2: MNHGY and SAAAGT. With V trimmed by 6 bases and J by 6 bases, 7 bases remained unmatched. The CDR3 spells CASRSGQGRDTQYF. CDR3 bases: TGTGCCAGCAGATCAGGACAGGGGAGGGATACGCAGTATTTT.

This clone appeared a few times. V usage is TRBV23-1 and J usage is TRBJ1-2; D is perhaps TRBD1 (6 bases). TRBV23-1 is an ORF for which the function is uncertain. This CDR3 region has 13 residues. V gave up 6 bases and J gave up 7 bases, with 15 bases separating them. The CDR3 is CASSHGGAGGYTF. CDR3 coding DNA: TGCGCCAGCAGCCACGGGGGGGCAGGTGGCTACACCTTC.

This clone appeared a few times. The chain combines TRBV4-1 with TRBJ1-1; D uncertain. CDR1 is MGHRA and CDR2 is YSYEKL in the germline V gene. The CDR3 is made up of 16 amino acids. V was clipped by 0 bases and J by 4 bases, with 15 bases between them. CDR3 DNA: TGCGCCAGCAGCCAAGAGTTAAGGGTTAGGATCACTGAAGCTTTCTTT. Protein: CASSQELRVRITEAFF.

The rearrangement links TRBV14 to TRBJ2-1; D not resolved. Germline CDR1 SGHDN, CDR2 FVKESK. CDR3 length: 16 residues. Trimming took off 3 bases at V and 4 bases at J, with 16 bases between the two ends. CDR3 sequence reads: CASSHAISSRYNEQFF. The CDR3 nucleotides read TGTGCCAGCAGCCACGCCATTTCCTCACGATACAATGAGCAGTTCTTC.

This chain joins TRBV18 and TRBJ2-3; D may be TRBD2 (6 bases). With 4 bases removed from V and 4 bases from J, the gap between germline ends came to 9 bases. The CDR3 spans 13 residues. From germline, CDR1 is KGHSH and CDR2 LQKENI. Written as DNA, the CDR3 is TGTGCCAGCTCACTTCCGGGGGCAGATACGCAGTATTTT. As protein: CASSLPGADTQYF.

This clone is labeled medium-sized (0.01 to 0.1%). The chain has TRBV6-8 and TRBJ2-3; the D gene could be TRBD1 or TRBD2 (5 bases each). The germline gives CDR1 MNHGY, CDR2 SAAAGT. The V gene lost 5 bases and the J gene lost 5 bases, with 14 bases spanning the gap. This CDR3 is 14 amino acids long. The DNA of the CDR3 is TGTGCCAGCAGTGCCGGGGACGTAAGAGATACGCAGTATTTT. Amino acid sequence: CASSAGDVRDTQYF.

This chain joins TRBV6-8 and TRBJ1-1; D remains unclear. Germline V CDR1 and CDR2: MNHGY, SAAAGT. The CDR3 extends over 13 amino acids. The germline V and J ends were trimmed by 6 bases and 5 bases, with 13 bases remaining between them. The CDR3 bases are TGTGCCAGCAGCCCTTCCCTTCAGACTGAAGCTTTCTTT. Translated, it gives CASSPSLQTEAFF.

The V gene is TRBV30, the J gene TRBJ1-2; a possible D gene is TRBD1 (5 bases). The CDR3 sequence is 14 residues long. V was shortened by 5 bases and J by 2 bases, with 15 bases between the two germline ends. The V gene's germline CDR1 is GTSNPN and CDR2 SVGIG (reference sequence). The CDR3 sequence: CAWGSGGTNYGYTF. The CDR3 nucleotides read TGTGCCTGGGGGTCGGGGGGAACCAACTATGGCTACACCTTC.

V is TRBV19 and J is TRBJ2-1; 11 bases agree with TRBD2. The germline CDR1 and CDR2 sequences are LNHDA and SQIVND (reference sequence). CDR3 length equals 18 residues. The trim removed 1 base at V and 6 bases at J, leaving 11 bases unmatched. CDR3 DNA sequence: TGTGCCAGTAGTATAGTTTGGACTAGCGGGCTTCCCGGCAATGAGCAGTTCTTC. It encodes CASSIVWTSGLPGNEQFF.

This chain links TRBV11-3 with TRBJ2-1; 9 bases align to TRBD2. The CDR3 consists of 15 residues. V shed 6 bases, J shed 3 bases, and the junction held 6 bases outside the gene matches. Looked up from germline, CDR1 is SGHNT and CDR2 is YENEEA. This CDR3 is CASSSGRLFYNEQFF. In nucleotides, the CDR3 is TGTGCCAGCAGTAGCGGGAGATTATTCTACAATGAGCAGTTCTTC.

This clone came up a few times. The V call is TRBV18, the J call TRBJ1-4, with 8 bases fitting TRBD1. Trimming at V came to 2 bases and at J to 6 bases, leaving 11 bases not matched to a gene. Germline CDR1 is KGHSH and CDR2 is LQKENI. There are 17 residues in the CDR3. In DNA form, the CDR3 reads TGTGCCAGCTCACCAAGGCCCGACAGGGGTGAAGATGAAAAACTGTTTTTT. Amino acid sequence: CASSPRPDRGEDEKLFF.

Judged by abundance, this clone is medium-sized. The rearrangement uses TRBV23-1 and TRBJ1-2; the D gene is possibly TRBD1 (6 bases). TRBV23-1 is treated as an ORF (open reading frame) with a function not yet certain. Between the trimmed V and J ends, which lost 6 bases and 8 bases, there was a span of 19 bases. The CDR3 runs to 14 residues. The CDR3 sequence: CASSRGQTQWGYTF. The CDR3, as DNA: TGCGCCAGCAGCCGAGGACAGACCCAATGGGGCTACACCTTC.

The chain is built from TRBV30 and TRBJ1-2; the D gene is possibly TRBD1 (5 bases). Germline V lookup: CDR1 GTSNPN, CDR2 SVGIG (reference sequence). Trimming shortened V by 3 bases and J by 4 bases, and 15 bases separated the two germline ends. This CDR3 is 14 amino acids long. Written as DNA, the CDR3 is TGTGCCTGGAGCCCTCGGGGCGGGAGCTATGGCTACACCTTC. This gives the protein CAWSPRGGSYGYTF.

The sample holds a few counts of this clone. V and J are TRBV11-3 and TRBJ2-1; the D gene is possibly TRBD2 (6 bases). This CDR3 has 17 amino acids. V was cut by 4 bases and J by 0 bases, with 16 bases left in between. Looked up from germline, CDR1 is SGHNT and CDR2 is YENEEA. The CDR3 DNA is TGTGCCAGCAGCTCACGACCTAGCGTGAGCTCCTACAATGAGCAGTTCTTC. It translates to CASSSRPSVSSYNEQFF.